Listed below are T cell receptor beta chains from one sample, sequenced in a study of blood T cell repertoires in COVID-19. Produced via immunoSEQ multiplex PCR; TCRdb's table is partial and in-frame only. The data contain approximately 300,000 clones, roughly 89% of them singletons. Sequencing was carried out using peripheral blood. These TCRs come from a woman aged 30 to 39 with COVID-19, enrolled during active disease. Both conserved end residues are part of each CDR3. Fields, in order: clone size, J gene, D gene, V gene, CDR3 DNA, CDR3 protein. The D gene is left open where the match is weak. Not all rows give a size; the values are once, few, many and, for expanded clones, a class.

clone_size: many; j_call: TRBJ2-2; d_call: TRBD2; v_call: TRBV2; cdr3_nt: TGTGCCAGCAGTGCAAGCGGGGGGGCGTTTGGGGAGCTGTTTTTT; cdr3_aa: CASSASGGAFGELFF
clone_size: -; j_call: TRBJ2-2; d_call: -; v_call: TRBV29-1; cdr3_nt: TGCAGCGGCTCACAGGAAAGGGACACCGGGGAGCTGTTTTTT; cdr3_aa: CSGSQERDTGELFF
clone_size: -; j_call: TRBJ2-3; d_call: TRBD2; v_call: TRBV2; cdr3_nt: TGTGCCAGCAGTGGCGGGACTAGTATAACAGATACGCAGTATTTT; cdr3_aa: CASSGGTSITDTQYF
clone_size: -; j_call: TRBJ2-1; d_call: TRBD2; v_call: TRBV9; cdr3_nt: TGTGCCAGCAGCGTAGCACCGGGACTAGTAACGAATGAGCAGTTCTTC; cdr3_aa: CASSVAPGLVTNEQFF
clone_size: -; j_call: TRBJ1-1; d_call: -; v_call: TRBV5-1; cdr3_nt: TGCGCCAGCAGCTCAGGCATGAACACTGAAGCTTTCTTT; cdr3_aa: CASSSGMNTEAFF
clone_size: -; j_call: TRBJ1-5; d_call: TRBD1; v_call: TRBV19; cdr3_nt: TGTGCCAGTAGTATATCTTACCACCGACAGGGATGGGCCCCCAATCAGCCCCAGCATTTT; cdr3_aa: CASSISYHRQGWAPNQPQHF
clone_size: -; j_call: TRBJ1-2; d_call: TRBD1; v_call: TRBV28; cdr3_nt: TGTGCCAGCAGTTCGAAGATGGGACAGGGAAACTATGGCTACACCTTC; cdr3_aa: CASSSKMGQGNYGYTF
clone_size: -; j_call: TRBJ2-5; d_call: TRBD2; v_call: TRBV9; cdr3_nt: TGTGCCAGCAGCGTAGGGGCTAGCGGGGGATTGGGAGAGACCCAGTACTTC; cdr3_aa: CASSVGASGGLGETQYF
clone_size: -; j_call: TRBJ1-5; d_call: -; v_call: TRBV6-2/TRBV6-3; cdr3_nt: TGTGCCAGCAGTTACAGAACGGTCAATCAGCCCCAGCATTTT; cdr3_aa: CASSYRTVNQPQHF
clone_size: -; j_call: TRBJ1-6; d_call: -; v_call: TRBV9; cdr3_nt: TGTGCCAGCAGCGTAGAAAGCATCCCTAATTCACCCCTCCACTTT; cdr3_aa: CASSVESIPNSPLHF
clone_size: -; j_call: TRBJ1-2; d_call: -; v_call: TRBV2; cdr3_nt: TGTGCCAGCAGGGCTAGACAGCCGGGCTATGGCTACACCTTC; cdr3_aa: CASRARQPGYGYTF
clone_size: -; j_call: TRBJ1-2; d_call: -; v_call: TRBV19; cdr3_nt: TGTGCCAGTAGTATGGGGCGGATCTATGGCTACACCTTC; cdr3_aa: CASSMGRIYGYTF
clone_size: once; j_call: TRBJ2-2; d_call: -; v_call: TRBV12-5; cdr3_nt: TGTGCTAGTGGTTTTTTCAGGGGTGATACCGGGGAGCTGTTTTTT; cdr3_aa: CASGFFRGDTGELFF
clone_size: -; j_call: TRBJ1-2; d_call: -; v_call: TRBV2; cdr3_nt: TGTGCCAGCAGTGAAGCGGCAGCGTTCGGGGGCTACACCTTC; cdr3_aa: CASSEAAAFGGYTF
clone_size: once; j_call: TRBJ1-1; d_call: -; v_call: TRBV14; cdr3_nt: TGTGCCAGCAGCCAAGATAGGGGCACTGAAGCTTTCTTT; cdr3_aa: CASSQDRGTEAFF
clone_size: -; j_call: TRBJ2-1; d_call: -; v_call: TRBV7-8; cdr3_nt: TGTGCCAGCAGCTTAGTAGTGGGCAGGCCCTACAATGAGCAGTTCTTC; cdr3_aa: CASSLVVGRPYNEQFF
clone_size: -; j_call: TRBJ1-2; d_call: -; v_call: TRBV24-1; cdr3_nt: TGTGCCACCAGTGTCACAGGGTCTGGCTACACCTTC; cdr3_aa: CATSVTGSGYTF
clone_size: -; j_call: TRBJ2-3; d_call: TRBD1; v_call: TRBV19; cdr3_nt: TGTGCCACCCTCGGGACAGGGCCCCCGTATACGCAGTATTTT; cdr3_aa: CATLGTGPPYTQYF
clone_size: once; j_call: TRBJ2-4; d_call: TRBD2; v_call: TRBV11-2; cdr3_nt: TGTGCCAGCAGCTTAGATCCCGGGAGGGGAGCCAAAAACATTCAGTACTTC; cdr3_aa: CASSLDPGRGAKNIQYF
clone_size: -; j_call: TRBJ2-5; d_call: -; v_call: TRBV9; cdr3_nt: TGTGCCAGCAGCGTAGGGTACAGGGAGCAGGAGACCCAGTACTTC; cdr3_aa: CASSVGYREQETQYF
clone_size: -; j_call: TRBJ2-7; d_call: TRBD2; v_call: TRBV7-2; cdr3_nt: TGTGCCAGCAGCCAGACACTAGCGGGGGGAGGCGAGCAGTACTTC; cdr3_aa: CASSQTLAGGGEQYF
clone_size: -; j_call: TRBJ1-1; d_call: TRBD1; v_call: TRBV28; cdr3_nt: TGTGCCGCAGGGGGGAACACTGAAGCTTTCTTT; cdr3_aa: CAAGGNTEAFF
clone_size: -; j_call: TRBJ1-2; d_call: -; v_call: TRBV19; cdr3_nt: TGTGCCAGTAGTATACGTGGCAGGGGAACGGATGGCTACACCTTC; cdr3_aa: CASSIRGRGTDGYTF
clone_size: -; j_call: TRBJ1-2; d_call: TRBD1; v_call: TRBV7-6; cdr3_nt: TGTGCCAGCAGCTTAGGACCCAGGACAGGGGCGCAGGGTTACACCTTC; cdr3_aa: CASSLGPRTGAQGYTF
clone_size: once; j_call: TRBJ2-1; d_call: -; v_call: TRBV4-3; cdr3_nt: TGCGCCAGCAGCCAAGCCAGCTACAATGAGCAGTTCTTC; cdr3_aa: CASSQASYNEQFF
clone_size: -; j_call: TRBJ2-5; d_call: TRBD2; v_call: TRBV28; cdr3_nt: TGTGCCAGCGACCCGGGGGGGCGGGGGCGCTTTGTGACCCAGTACTTC; cdr3_aa: CASDPGGRGRFVTQYF
clone_size: -; j_call: TRBJ2-1; d_call: TRBD1; v_call: TRBV9; cdr3_nt: TGTGCCAGCAGCGGACGGGACAGGGGCTATTACAATGAGCAGTTCTTC; cdr3_aa: CASSGRDRGYYNEQFF